Listed here is a single TCR beta chain. The specificity of this receptor is unknown. Nothing much larger sits one base from this clone, and base qualities are not available. These data come from a study of blood T cell repertoires in COVID-19 (TCRdb year 2020). Regarding the research as a whole: Samples from collaborators originated in the United States, Italy and Spain and spanned both the acute and convalescent phases of COVID-19. The material from the prospective study consisted of cDNA or gDNA derived from T cells, B-cell-depleted T cells, or PBMCs. Subjects who had been exposed to COVID-19, were actively infected with it, or had recovered from it provided the deeply sampled blood TCRbeta repertoires that made up the dataset. The repertoires were released in a freely available public database intended as a resource for research on the immune response to SARS-CoV-2. The samples were drawn from the first 160 participants of the ongoing ImmuneRACE study and from 1,200 or so subjects provided by 6 global collaborators. Nearly every sample came with metadata listing a de-identified subject ID, COVID-19 status, age in years and sex. HLA class I and class II types, where available, came from metadata supplied by the sample provider rather than from assay-based typing. Results the study describes overall, beyond this receptor: The amount of clinical and demographic metadata varied by source and participant and was provided uncurated.

Each collaborating institution followed its own protocols to collect whole blood in K2EDTA tubes. For TCRbeta analysis, collaborators shipped samples as frozen whole blood, isolated PBMCs, or DNA extracted from either of those sample types. Its CDR3 holds 13 amino acids, cysteine through phenylalanine. Of the read, only the CDR3 DNA is kept; its 39 bases are in frame from base 1. CDR1 and CDR2 (PRHDT, FYEKMQ) derive from the germline V gene (reference sequence). V and J lose 1 base and 7 bases, and a span of 7 bases separates them. The immunoSEQ Assay, a bias-controlled multiplex PCR, was used to amplify TCRbeta CDR3 regions from genomic DNA. For the original study's pipeline: The number of nucleated cells in each sample was estimated from the amplification of reference gene primers within the assay. Sequence reads were collapsed and filtered to measure the absolute abundance of every unique TCRbeta CDR3 rearrangement. Productive Simpson clonality was computed per sample as the square root of Simpson's diversity index over productive rearrangements. TCRdb carries this immuneACCESS record with in-frame sequences only. Its versions omit some clonotypes, under half of them owing to an unresolved V gene in the studies checked, with the rest unexplained. The V and J calls and clone size are taken from that table; D and trimming were inferred from the DNA. The sample has 90,000 or so clones on record, roughly 87% of them singletons. The ten largest clonotypes hold about 4% of the sample.

The sequence joins TRBV13 to TRBJ1-4; matching of 5 bases hints at TRBD1 as the D gene. The clonotype comes from a man aged 55-75 years with acute or convalescent COVID-19. The specimen sequenced was peripheral blood. The sequenced DNA: TGTGCCAGCAGCTTAGATCAGGGTGAAAAACTGTTTTTT. It translates to CASSLDQGEKLFF.